This T cell receptor beta chain was found in a study of cytomegalovirus exposure and HLA in healthy donors. The CDR3 has 13 amino acids. In germline, CDR1 is GTSNPN, CDR2 SVGIG (reference sequence). With 3 bases clipped from V and 7 bases from J, the junction kept 2 bases outside the gene matches. Vbeta (60) and Jbeta (13) primers were used in the PCR. Clones were read by immunoSEQ multiplex PCR, and TCRdb kept only the in-frame ones, dropping some. In the table there are 170,000 or so clones, 84% of which are singletons. The TCR was taken from a boy between 2 and 15 years old in good health and CMV-seronegative. The chain recombines TRBV30 with TRBJ2-4; 11 positions agree with TRBD2. The sequenced material came from PBMCs. CDR3 coding DNA: TGTGCCTGGAGGGTAGCGGGAGGGAACATTCAGTACTTC. It codes for CAWRVAGGNIQYF.